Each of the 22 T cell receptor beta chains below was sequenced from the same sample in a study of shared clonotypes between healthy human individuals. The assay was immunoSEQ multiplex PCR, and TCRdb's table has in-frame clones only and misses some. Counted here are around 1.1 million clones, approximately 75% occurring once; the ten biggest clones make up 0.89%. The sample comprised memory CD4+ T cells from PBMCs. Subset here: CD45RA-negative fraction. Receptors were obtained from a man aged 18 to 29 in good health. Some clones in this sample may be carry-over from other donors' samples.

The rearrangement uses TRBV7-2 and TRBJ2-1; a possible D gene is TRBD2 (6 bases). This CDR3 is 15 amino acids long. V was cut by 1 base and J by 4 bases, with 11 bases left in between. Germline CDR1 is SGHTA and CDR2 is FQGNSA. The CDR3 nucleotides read TGTGCCAGCAGCTTAGGCCGCGGGAATTACAATGAGCAGTTCTTC. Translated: CASSLGRGNYNEQFF.

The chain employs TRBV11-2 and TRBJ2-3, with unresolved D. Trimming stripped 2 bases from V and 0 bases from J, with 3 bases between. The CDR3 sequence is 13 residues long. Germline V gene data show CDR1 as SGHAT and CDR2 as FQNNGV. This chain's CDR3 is CASSLTSTDTQYF. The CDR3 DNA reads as TGTGCCAGCAGCTTAACTAGCACAGATACGCAGTATTTT.

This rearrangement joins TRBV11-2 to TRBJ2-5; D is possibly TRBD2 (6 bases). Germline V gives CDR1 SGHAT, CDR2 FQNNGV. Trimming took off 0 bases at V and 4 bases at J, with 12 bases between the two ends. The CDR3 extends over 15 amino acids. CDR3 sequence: CASSLDRLARETQYF. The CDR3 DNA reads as TGTGCCAGCAGCTTAGATCGCCTAGCGCGAGAGACCCAGTACTTC.

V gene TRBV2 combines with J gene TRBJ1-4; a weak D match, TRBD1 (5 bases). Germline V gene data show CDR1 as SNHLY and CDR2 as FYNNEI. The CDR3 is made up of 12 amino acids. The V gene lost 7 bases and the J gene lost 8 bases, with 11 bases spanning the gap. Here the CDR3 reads CASKSDTEKLFF. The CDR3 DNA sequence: TGTGCCAGCAAGTCGGACACCGAAAAACTGTTTTTT.

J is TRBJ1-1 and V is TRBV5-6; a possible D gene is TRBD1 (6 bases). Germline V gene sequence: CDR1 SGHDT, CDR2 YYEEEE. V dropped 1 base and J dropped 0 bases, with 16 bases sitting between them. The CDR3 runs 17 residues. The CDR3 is CASSLRSFRGVNTEAFF. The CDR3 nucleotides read TGTGCCAGCAGCTTGCGTTCTTTTAGGGGGGTGAACACTGAAGCTTTCTTT.

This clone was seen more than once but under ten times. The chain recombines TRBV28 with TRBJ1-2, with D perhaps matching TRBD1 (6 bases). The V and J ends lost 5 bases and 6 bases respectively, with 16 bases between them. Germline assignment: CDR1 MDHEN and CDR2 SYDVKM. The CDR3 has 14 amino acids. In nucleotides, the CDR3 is TGTGCCAGCAGTACGCCCGGGGGGCGCCATGGCTACACCTTC. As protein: CASSTPGGRHGYTF.

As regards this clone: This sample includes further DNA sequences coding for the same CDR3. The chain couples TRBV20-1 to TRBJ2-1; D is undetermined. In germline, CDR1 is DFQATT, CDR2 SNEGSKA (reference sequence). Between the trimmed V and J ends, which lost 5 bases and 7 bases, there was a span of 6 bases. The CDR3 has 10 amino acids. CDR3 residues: CSAPLNEQFF. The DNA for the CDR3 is TGCAGTGCTCCGCTTAATGAGCAGTTCTTC.

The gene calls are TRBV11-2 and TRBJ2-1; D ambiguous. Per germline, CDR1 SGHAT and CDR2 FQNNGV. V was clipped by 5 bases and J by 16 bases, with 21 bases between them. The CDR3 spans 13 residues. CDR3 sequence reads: CASSNPRNSVPFF. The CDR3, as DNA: TGTGCCAGCAGCAACCCACGAAACTCCGTCCCCTTCTTC.

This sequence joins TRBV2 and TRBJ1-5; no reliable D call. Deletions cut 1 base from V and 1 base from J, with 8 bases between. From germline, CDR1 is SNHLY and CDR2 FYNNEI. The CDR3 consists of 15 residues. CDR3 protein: CASSEGAGSNQPQHF. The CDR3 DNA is TGTGCCAGCAGTGAAGGGGCCGGAAGCAATCAGCCCCAGCATTTT.

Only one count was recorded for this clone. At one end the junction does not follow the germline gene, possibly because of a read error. CDR3 nucleotides: TGTGCCTGCAGCTCCGGGGGACTAGCGGGATTTGAGCAGTTCTTC. It codes for CACSSGGLAGFEQFF. The chain combines TRBV5-6 with TRBJ2-1; 13 bases line up with TRBD2. CDR1 is SGHDT, CDR2 YYEEEE, per germline. There are 15 residues in the CDR3.

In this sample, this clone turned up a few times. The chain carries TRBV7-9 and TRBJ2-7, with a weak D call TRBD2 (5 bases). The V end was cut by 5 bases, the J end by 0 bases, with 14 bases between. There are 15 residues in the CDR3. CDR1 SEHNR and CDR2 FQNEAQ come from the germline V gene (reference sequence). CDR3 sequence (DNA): TGTGCCAGCAGCGCCCGAGCGGAGCCCTCCTACGAGCAGTACTTC. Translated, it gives CASSARAEPSYEQYF.

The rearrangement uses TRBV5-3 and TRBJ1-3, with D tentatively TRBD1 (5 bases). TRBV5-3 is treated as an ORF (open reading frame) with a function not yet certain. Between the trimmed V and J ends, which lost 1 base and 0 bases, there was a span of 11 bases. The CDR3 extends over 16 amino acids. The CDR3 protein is CARSLSGRHSGNTIYF. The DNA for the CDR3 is TGTGCCAGAAGCTTGTCGGGACGCCACTCTGGAAACACCATATATTTT.

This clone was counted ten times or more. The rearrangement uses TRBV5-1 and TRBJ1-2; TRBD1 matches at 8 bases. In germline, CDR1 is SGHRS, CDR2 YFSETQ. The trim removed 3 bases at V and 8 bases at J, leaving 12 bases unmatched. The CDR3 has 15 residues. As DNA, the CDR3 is TGCGCCAGCAGCTCCCTCGGACAGGGCTTGAGGGGCTACACCTTC. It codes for CASSSLGQGLRGYTF.

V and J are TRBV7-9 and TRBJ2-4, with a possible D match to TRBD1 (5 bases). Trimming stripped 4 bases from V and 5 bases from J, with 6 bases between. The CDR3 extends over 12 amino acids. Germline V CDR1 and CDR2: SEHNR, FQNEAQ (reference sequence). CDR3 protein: CASSWGQNIQYF. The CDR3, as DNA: TGTGCCAGCAGCTGGGGCCAAAACATTCAGTACTTC. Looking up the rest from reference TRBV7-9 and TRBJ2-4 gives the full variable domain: DTGVSQNPRHKITKRGQNVTFRCDPISEHNRLYWYRQTLGQGPEFLTYFQNEAQLEKSRLLSDRFSAERPKGSFSTLEIQRTEQGDSAMYLCASSWGQNIQYFGAGTRLSVL.

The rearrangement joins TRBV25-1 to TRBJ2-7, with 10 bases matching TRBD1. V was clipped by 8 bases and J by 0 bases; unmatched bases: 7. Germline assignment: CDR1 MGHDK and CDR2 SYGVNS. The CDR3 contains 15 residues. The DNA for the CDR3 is TGTGCCAGCGGTGTCCGGGACAGGGGCTCCTACGAGCAGTACTTC. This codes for CASGVRDRGSYEQYF.

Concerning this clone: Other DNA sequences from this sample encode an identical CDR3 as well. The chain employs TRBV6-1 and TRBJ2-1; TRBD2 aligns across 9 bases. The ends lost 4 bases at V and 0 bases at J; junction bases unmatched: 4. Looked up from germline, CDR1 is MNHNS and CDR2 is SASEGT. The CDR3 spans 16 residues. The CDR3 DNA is TGTGCCAGCAGTGGGCGACTAGCGGCCTCCTACAATGAGCAGTTCTTC. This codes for CASSGRLAASYNEQFF.

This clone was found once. CDR3 amino acids: CASSPAGYENTEAFF. The CDR3, as DNA: TGTGCCAGCAGCCCCGCAGGGTATGAGAACACTGAAGCTTTCTTT. The chain employs TRBV28 and TRBJ1-1; D may be TRBD1 (5 bases). Germline-derived CDR1 and CDR2 are MDHEN and SYDVKM. V lost 6 bases, J lost 1 base, and 15 bases lay in between. CDR3 size: 15 residues.

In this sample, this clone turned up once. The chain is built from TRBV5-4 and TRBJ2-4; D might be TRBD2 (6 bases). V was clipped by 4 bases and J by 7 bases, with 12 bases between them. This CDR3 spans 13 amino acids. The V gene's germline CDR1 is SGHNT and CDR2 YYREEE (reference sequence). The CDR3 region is CASSRGKENIQYF. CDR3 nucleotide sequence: TGTGCCAGCAGCCGGGGGAAGGAGAACATTCAGTACTTC.

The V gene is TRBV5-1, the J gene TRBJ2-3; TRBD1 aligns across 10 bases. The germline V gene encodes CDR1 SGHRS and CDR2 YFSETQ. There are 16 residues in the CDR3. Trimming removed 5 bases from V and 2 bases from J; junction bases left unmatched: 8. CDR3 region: CASSQGDRGDTDTQYF. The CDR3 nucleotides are TGCGCCAGCAGTCAAGGGGACAGGGGAGACACAGATACGCAGTATTTT.

The CDR3 nucleotides are TGTGCCAGCAGCTCGCCCGGGCGACGGGAGCAGTTCTTC. Residues: CASSSPGRREQFF. This chain joins TRBV13 and TRBJ2-1; D is uncertain. The CDR3 has 13 residues. V lost 4 bases and J 10 bases, leaving 14 bases between the germline ends. In germline, CDR1 is PRHDT, CDR2 FYEKMQ (reference sequence).

CDR3 loop: CASSEEWPGAFF. The CDR3 nucleotides read TGTGCCAGCAGTGAAGAATGGCCTGGAGCTTTCTTT. This sequence joins TRBV6-1 and TRBJ1-1; D is uncertain. The CDR3 contains 12 residues. V was clipped by 1 base and J by 10 bases, with 10 bases between them. CDR1 MNHNS and CDR2 SASEGT come from the germline V gene.

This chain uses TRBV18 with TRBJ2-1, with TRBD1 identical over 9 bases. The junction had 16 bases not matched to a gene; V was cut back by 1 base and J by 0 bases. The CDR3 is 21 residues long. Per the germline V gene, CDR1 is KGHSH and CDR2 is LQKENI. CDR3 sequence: CASSPQGSGQGSSSSYNEQFF. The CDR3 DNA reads TGTGCCAGCTCACCACAAGGGTCGGGACAGGGTAGTTCGAGCTCCTACAATGAGCAGTTCTTC.